This section outlines one T cell receptor (beta chain) sequence together with its context. This sample was taken from a study of T-cell reconstitution after alpha-beta-depleted transplantation in children. Unique molecular identifiers tagged the TCRbeta library. One entry per CDR3 protein, called by TCRdb with MiXCR from the PCR reads. The sample has about 500,000 distinct CDR3 sequences, 32% seen once; the top ten hold 2% to 3%. The CDR3 loop spans 14 amino acids. Per germline, CDR1 DFQATT and CDR2 SNEGSKA (reference sequence). V dropped 6 bases and J dropped 8; count of bases not matched to a gene: 15.

V is TRBV20-1 and J is TRBJ2-5, with TRBD2 matching 7 bases. This TCR came from a human donor who donated a stem cell graft to a child with aplastic anemia. Specimen: PBMCs from the stem cell graft donor, collected from the stem cell graft. The CDR3 spells CSAALGAGDRTQYF. DNA for the CDR3: TGCAGTGCGGCCCTAGGGGCGGGAGACCGCACCCAGTACTTC.